The next 29 T cell receptor beta chains were all read from a single sample in a study of T-cell reconstitution after alpha-beta-depleted transplantation in children. Unique molecular identifiers were used to barcode this TCRbeta library. MiXCR was run by TCRdb on the PCR reads, yielding one entry per CDR3 protein. The profile shows over 150,000 distinct CDR3 sequences, around 5.9% of them singletons. The input for sequencing was PBMCs, taken before TCRalphabeta/CD19-depleted stem cell transplant. Receptors were obtained from a girl younger than two with combined immunodeficiency, due to receive a stem cell transplant.

This clonotype has at least ten counts. The chain joins TRBV27 to TRBJ2-3; the D is unclear. The germline CDR1 and CDR2 sequences are MNHEY and SMNVEV (reference sequence). This CDR3 region has 15 residues. Trimming shortened V by 4 bases and J by 2 bases, and 13 bases separated the two germline ends. CDR3 DNA sequence: TGTGCCAGCAGTTCCGGCCCAGGCATCACAGATACGCAGTATTTT. Protein: CASSSGPGITDTQYF.

The sample holds many counts of this clonotype. The genes are TRBV29-1 and TRBJ1-1; D call uncertain. This CDR3 region has 10 residues. Per the germline V gene, CDR1 is SQVTM and CDR2 is ANQGSEA. V was clipped by 5 bases and J by 5 bases, with 6 bases between them. This CDR3 reads CSVFKTEAFF. CDR3 nucleotide sequence: TGCAGCGTTTTTAAGACTGAAGCTTTCTTT.

This clonotype was observed many times. The chain uses TRBV20-1 and TRBJ2-3; TRBD2 matches 9 bases. Trimming at V came to 6 bases and at J to 6 bases, leaving 13 bases not matched to a gene. The CDR3 has 15 residues. The germline CDR1 and CDR2 sequences are DFQATT and SNEGSKA (reference sequence). The chain's CDR3 is CSARSRVAGADTQYF. CDR3 nucleotides: TGCAGTGCCAGGAGTAGGGTAGCGGGAGCGGATACGCAGTATTTT.

This clonotype was detected only a few times. The chain couples TRBV7-2 to TRBJ2-7; no clear D gene. Per the germline V gene, CDR1 is SGHTA and CDR2 is FQGNSA. The length of the CDR3 is 15 residues. Trimming took off 4 bases at V and 3 bases at J, with 16 bases between the two ends. This CDR3 is CASSSDDSPLYEQYF. As DNA, the CDR3 is TGTGCCAGCAGCTCCGATGACTCCCCTCTCTACGAGCAGTACTTC.

This clonotype was observed at least ten times. This chain links TRBV28 with TRBJ2-4, with D possibly TRBD2 on 5 matching bases. This CDR3 has 15 amino acids. Looked up from germline, CDR1 is MDHEN and CDR2 is SYDVKM. V lost 4 bases and J lost 0, with 10 bases in between. The CDR3 sequence is CASSCSVIAKNIQYF. Written as DNA, the CDR3 is TGTGCCAGCAGTTGTAGCGTAATAGCCAAAAACATTCAGTACTTC.

This clonotype showed up many times. The gene calls are TRBV5-5 and TRBJ2-2; D possibly corresponds to TRBD1 (5 bases). Germline V CDR1 and CDR2: SGHKS, YYEKEE (reference sequence). This CDR3 comprises 16 residues. With 1 base removed from V and 5 bases from J, the gap between germline ends came to 15 bases. CDR3 sequence reads: CASSLWGDRNTGELFF. The CDR3 DNA reads as TGTGCCAGCAGCTTGTGGGGTGACAGAAATACCGGGGAGCTGTTTTTT.

In its sample, this clonotype was seen many times. V and J are TRBV10-3 and TRBJ2-5; D may be TRBD2 (6 bases). Trimming left V 11 bases short and J 5 bases short, with 18 bases between. The CDR3 spans 13 residues. Germline CDR1 reads ENHRY; CDR2 reads SYGVKD. CDR3 DNA sequence: TGTGCCCTCTCCCCTGGGCTAGCGGAGACCCAGTACTTC. Residues: CALSPGLAETQYF.

This clonotype has a count of ten or more. This chain uses TRBV5-6 with TRBJ2-3; the D call may be TRBD1 or TRBD2 (5 bases each). V was clipped by 5 bases and J by 5 bases, with 15 bases between them. The CDR3 length is 14 residues. Germline CDR1 SGHDT, CDR2 YYEEEE. In DNA, the CDR3 is TGTGCCAGCAGGTGGGGACCATTCGGAGATACGCAGTATTTT. It yields the protein CASRWGPFGDTQYF.

Ten or more counts support this clonotype. The V and J genes are TRBV29-1 and TRBJ2-7; D is unclear. The CDR3 length is 13 residues. Per the germline V gene, CDR1 is SQVTM and CDR2 is ANQGSEA. V was pared by 4 bases and J by 1 base, with 11 bases between. The DNA of the CDR3 is TGCAGCGTTGTTGTGGCCATTTCCTACGAGCAGTACTTC. It translates to CSVVVAISYEQYF.

This clonotype occurred a few times. The rearrangement uses TRBV7-9 and TRBJ2-1; unclear D gene. V was trimmed by 0 bases and J by 7 bases, leaving 13 bases between them. CDR3 length: 15 amino acids. Germline CDR1 and CDR2: SEHNR and FQNEAQ (reference sequence). The CDR3 loop is CASSLAMTLGNEQFF. The CDR3 DNA is TGTGCCAGCAGCTTAGCGATGACCTTGGGGAATGAGCAGTTCTTC.

The CDR3 sequence is CASSGPTTRGRGTGEQYF. CDR3 DNA sequence: TGCGCCAGCAGCGGTCCTACAACCCGGGGGCGCGGGACGGGAGAGCAGTACTTC. The chain couples TRBV5-1 to TRBJ2-7; D tentatively reads TRBD1 or TRBD2 (6 bases each). Trimming took off 4 bases at V and 7 bases at J, with 30 bases between the two ends. Germline loops: CDR1 SGHRS, CDR2 YFSETQ. The CDR3 totals 18 residues.

This clonotype was observed many times. This chain joins TRBV20-1 and TRBJ2-7; D is possibly TRBD1 (5 bases). V was pared by 5 bases and J by 3 bases, with 8 bases between. In germline, CDR1 is DFQATT, CDR2 SNEGSKA (reference sequence). This CDR3 is 11 amino acids long. CDR3 in amino acids: CSASTGYEQYF. The CDR3, as DNA: TGCAGTGCTTCCACAGGCTACGAGCAGTACTTC.

The chain's CDR3 is CASSYLTVTGELFF. The CDR3 DNA reads TGTGCCAGCAGTTATCTGACAGTCACCGGGGAGCTGTTTTTT. The chain is built from TRBV6-6 and TRBJ2-2; possible D gene TRBD1, 5 bases. The germline V gene encodes CDR1 MNHNY and CDR2 SVGAGI (reference sequence). Trimming cost V 3 bases and J 4 bases, with 9 bases left between them. The CDR3 has 14 residues.

At least ten counts were recorded for this clonotype. The chain joins TRBV28 to TRBJ2-7; D unclear. Between the trimmed V and J ends, which lost 3 bases and 6 bases, there was a span of 9 bases. Germline-derived CDR1 and CDR2 are MDHEN and SYDVKM. The CDR3 is 12 residues long. CDR3 nucleotides: TGTGCCAGCAGTTTTTGGGATTCCGAGCAGTACTTC. Encoded protein: CASSFWDSEQYF.

The table lists this clonotype with a few counts. The rearrangement uses TRBV20-1 and TRBJ1-2; possibly TRBD1 for D (5 bases). Germline CDR1 reads DFQATT; CDR2 reads SNEGSKA (reference sequence). This CDR3 is 13 amino acids long. V was cut by 7 bases and J by 4 bases, with 16 bases left in between. CDR3 sequence (DNA): TGCAGTGTTTCTCCGACAGACACCTATGGCTACACCTTC. Encoded protein: CSVSPTDTYGYTF.

The J gene is TRBJ1-2, the V gene TRBV5-8, with D maybe TRBD1 (6 bases). CDR1 is SGHTS and CDR2 is YDEGEE in the germline V gene. This CDR3 is built from 15 residues. V was pared by 0 bases and J by 4 bases, with 13 bases between. CDR3 nucleotides: TGTGCCAGCAGCTTGGCGGGGACATTACGCTATGGCTACACCTTC. Protein product: CASSLAGTLRYGYTF.

There are many counts of this clonotype. The chain is built from TRBV28 and TRBJ1-1; 8 nucleotides match TRBD1. The CDR3 loop spans 15 amino acids. Germline V gene sequence: CDR1 MDHEN, CDR2 SYDVKM. The ends lost 5 bases at V and 3 bases at J; junction bases unmatched: 8. The DNA for the CDR3 is TGTGCCAGCAGTGGACGACAGGGGTCGGACACTGAAGCTTTCTTT. Protein product: CASSGRQGSDTEAFF.

This clonotype was seen only a few times. This chain uses TRBV7-3 with TRBJ2-1, with D unresolved. CDR1 SGHTA and CDR2 FQGTGA come from the germline V gene. The CDR3 extends over 15 amino acids. V was shortened by 0 bases and J by 14 bases, with 20 bases between the two germline ends. The CDR3 DNA follows: TGTGCCAGCAGCTTAACGGCACCCGGGTCAAGGCCTAAGTTCTTC. Residues: CASSLTAPGSRPKFF.

In this sample, this clonotype turned up many times. This chain connects TRBV14 to TRBJ1-1; D perhaps matches TRBD1 (6 bases). Trimming removed 6 bases from V and 1 base from J, with 9 bases in between. The CDR3 consists of 13 residues. Per germline, CDR1 SGHDN and CDR2 FVKESK. CDR3 residues: CASRRRGNTEAFF. CDR3 DNA sequence: TGTGCCAGCAGACGCAGGGGGAACACTGAAGCTTTCTTT.

Ten or more counts support this clonotype. This chain joins TRBV20-1 and TRBJ1-5, with D possibly TRBD1 on 5 matching bases. V lost 6 bases to trimming and J lost 5 bases, with 20 bases between them. This CDR3 is 15 amino acids long. The germline gives CDR1 DFQATT, CDR2 SNEGSKA (reference sequence). The CDR3 loop is CSARVTRGYDQPQHF. CDR3 coding DNA: TGCAGTGCCCGGGTAACAAGGGGCTACGATCAGCCCCAGCATTTT.

This chain connects TRBV30 to TRBJ2-6, with 7 positions matching TRBD2. This CDR3 has 17 residues. Trimming took 5 bases from V and 1 from J; bases not matched to a gene: 11. Per the germline V gene, CDR1 is GTSNPN and CDR2 is SVGIG (reference sequence). This CDR3 is CAWVSGPEESGANVLTF. The DNA of the CDR3 is TGTGCCTGGGTTAGCGGGCCAGAGGAATCTGGGGCCAACGTCCTGACTTTC.

This clonotype occurred many times. V is TRBV4-3 and J is TRBJ1-1; TRBD1 matches at 10 bases. V was clipped by 4 bases and J by 3 bases; unmatched bases: 8. Germline CDR1 LGHNA, CDR2 YSLEER. CDR3 size: 16 residues. The CDR3, as DNA: TGCGCCAGCAGCCCCCGGGACAGGGGAAGAGACACTGAAGCTTTCTTT. It translates to CASSPRDRGRDTEAFF.

In the case of this clonotype: The germline gene is not matched at one end of the junction; a read error may be the cause. The V and J genes are TRBV6-5 and TRBJ2-5, with 8 nucleotides matching TRBD1. Germline CDR1 and CDR2: MNHEY and SVGAGI. CDR3 length: 15 amino acids. The CDR3 coding sequence is TGTGCCAGCAGCTACTCGCCAGGGGGCTTCGGGACCCAGTACTTC. Its protein is CASSYSPGGFGTQYF.

This clonotype occurred many times. The chain links TRBV5-1 to TRBJ2-5; D perhaps matches TRBD1 (6 bases). Trimming removed 1 base at V and 5 bases at J, with 12 bases between. Per the germline V gene, CDR1 is SGHRS and CDR2 is YFSETQ. The CDR3 length is 14 residues. The CDR3 spells CASSLQGDRETQYF. CDR3 nucleotide sequence: TGCGCCAGCAGCTTGCAGGGTGACAGGGAGACCCAGTACTTC.

This clonotype was seen repeatedly, ten times or more. This chain links TRBV5-1 with TRBJ1-1; a possible D gene is TRBD1 (6 bases). The CDR3 runs 15 residues. Germline CDR1 and CDR2: SGHRS and YFSETQ. With 3 bases removed from V and 1 base from J, the gap between germline ends came to 13 bases. The CDR3 here is CASSWNVQGNTEAFF. The CDR3 DNA sequence: TGCGCCAGCAGCTGGAACGTACAGGGGAACACTGAAGCTTTCTTT.

The table lists this clonotype with many counts. The chain carries TRBV7-3 and TRBJ2-2, with a tentative D call TRBD2 (6 bases). Germline V gene sequence: CDR1 SGHTA, CDR2 FQGTGA. V was cut by 6 bases and J by 2 bases, with 16 bases left in between. The CDR3 runs 16 residues. The CDR3 loop reads CASSYTGRTNTGELFF. In DNA, the CDR3 is TGTGCCAGCAGTTATACCGGGAGAACCAACACCGGGGAGCTGTTTTTT.

This clonotype was counted many times. This chain links TRBV4-1 with TRBJ2-7, with unresolved D. The CDR3 covers 18 residues. Trimming left V 0 bases short and J 1 base short, with 19 bases between. CDR1 is MGHRA, CDR2 YSYEKL, per germline. As DNA, the CDR3 is TGCGCCAGCAGCCAAGAGCTGACCCGAAGAGAGCTTTCCTACGAGCAGTACTTC. This encodes CASSQELTRRELSYEQYF.

This clonotype was detected many times. The chain joins TRBV28 to TRBJ1-1; unclear D gene. The CDR3 contains 13 residues. The V end lost 5 bases, the J end lost 5 bases, and 12 bases lay between the germline ends. In germline, CDR1 is MDHEN, CDR2 SYDVKM. The DNA for the CDR3 is TGTGCCAGCAGTCTCGGGCCACTTACTGAAGCTTTCTTT. Protein product: CASSLGPLTEAFF.

There are many counts of this clonotype. This chain links TRBV6-4 with TRBJ2-1; 14 bases map to TRBD2. The germline V gene has CDR1 MRHNA and CDR2 SNTAGT. V shed 5 bases and J 9 bases; nucleotides not matched to a gene: 6. The CDR3 totals 15 residues. CDR3 sequence reads: CASSMGLAGVSEQFF. The CDR3, as DNA: TGTGCCAGCAGTATGGGACTAGCGGGAGTTAGTGAGCAGTTCTTC.